This T cell receptor beta chain was recovered during a study of OX40 agonist ivuxolimab in advanced cancers. The V and J ends lost 3 bases and 5 bases, in that order; junction bases with no gene match: 5. CDR1 SGHRS and CDR2 YFSETQ come from the germline V gene. CDR3 length equals 15 residues. The assay was immunoSEQ multiplex PCR, and TCRdb's table has in-frame clones only and misses some. The data contain tens of thousands of clones, about 90% of them singletons. Sequencing used CD4+ or CD8+ T cells sorted from blood, obtained in a trial of the OX40 agonist ivuxolimab. V usage is TRBV5-1 and J usage is TRBJ2-2; 9 bases align to TRBD1. The TCR was taken from an adult with an advanced solid tumor such as melanoma, head and neck, liver or kidney cancer. This CDR3 reads CASSWGQGRTGELFF. The DNA for the CDR3 is TGCGCCAGCAGCTGGGGACAGGGTCGGACCGGGGAGCTGTTTTTT.